This record concerns one TCR beta chain sequence. Antigen specificity is unknown. The protocol was immunoSEQ multiplex PCR, while the TCRdb copy is restricted to in-frame clones and leaves out a portion. The sample holds under 120,000 clones; around 89% are singletons and the top ten take over 15%. The data were obtained in a study of identifying expanded T cells in peripheral blood. Broader study findings: Approximately 2-week clone count variance significantly increased as total template count grew. Technical replicates showed roughly 1.2 changed clones; around 2 weeks around 15; four weeks 19.

Collection occurred without any documented infections or immune events in donors. Sequenced input: blood. This sequence originates from a person aged 18 to 75 in good health.

This CDR3 is CASSLGGWKNTEAFF. CDR3 coding DNA: TGTGCCAGCAGCTTAGGGGGGTGGAAGAACACTGAAGCTTTCTTT. The chain joins TRBV7-2 to TRBJ1-1, with a weak D call TRBD1 (5 bases). V lost 1 base to trimming and J lost 1 base, with 10 bases between them. CDR3 length equals 15 residues. The germline V gene has CDR1 SGHTA and CDR2 FQGNSA. The full variable domain, rest sourced from reference TRBV7-2 and TRBJ1-1, is GAGVSQSPSNKVTEKGKDVELRCDPISGHTALYWYRQSLGQGLEFLIYFQGNSAPDKSGLPSDRFSAERTGGSVSTLTIQRTQQEDSAVYLCASSLGGWKNTEAFFGQGTRLTVV.